This T cell receptor beta chain was sequenced during a study of cytomegalovirus exposure and HLA in healthy donors. Overall study results and limits: Cytomegalovirus-associated status was assigned to 150 or so TCR beta chains.

The PCR used 60 Vbeta and 13 Jbeta primers. Some clones are missing from TCRdb's copy, which holds only in-frame ones; the method was immunoSEQ multiplex PCR. Counted here are more than 250,000 clones, roughly 90% occurring once; the ten biggest clones make up approximately 2%. Per germline, CDR1 SGHVS and CDR2 FQNEAQ. There are 14 residues in the CDR3. Trimming left V 1 base short and J 5 bases short, with 11 bases between. To note about this clone: Antigen unknown.

Sequenced sample: PBMCs. The sequence was collected from a woman in her late teens or twenties in good health and CMV-seronegative. This chain connects TRBV7-8 to TRBJ1-1, with D possibly being TRBD1 (5 bases). CDR3 amino acids: CASSLERGRTEAFF. The CDR3 nucleotides are TGTGCCAGCAGCTTAGAGCGGGGGAGGACTGAAGCTTTCTTT. Combining the CDR3 with reference TRBV7-8 and TRBJ1-1 gives the whole variable domain GAGVSQSPRYKVAKRGQDVALRCDPISGHVSLFWYQQALGQGPEFLTYFQNEAQLDKSGLPSDRFFAERPEGSVSTLKIQRTQQEDSAVYLCASSLERGRTEAFFGQGTRLTVV.